This T cell receptor beta chain came from a study of graft-versus-host responses after intestinal transplantation. The germline V and J ends were trimmed by 3 bases and 1 base, with 12 bases remaining between them. This CDR3 comprises 15 residues. Germline V CDR1 and CDR2: LNHDA, SQIVND (reference sequence). This clone appeared a single time. The assay was immunoSEQ multiplex PCR, and TCRdb's table has in-frame clones only and misses some. The sample records about 46,000 clones, 80% to 95% being singletons. This receptor was obtained from a human patient who received an intestinal transplant, so some T cells may come from the graft donor. Sample: PBMCs, taken roughly 860 days after a first intestinal transplant, on the day of a second. The chain uses TRBV19 and TRBJ1-1; no clear D gene. In DNA form, the CDR3 reads TGTGCCAGTAGTATCAGTTTGGCTCAGAACACTGAAGCTTTCTTT. This codes for CASSISLAQNTEAFF.